The 25 T cell receptor beta chains given below trace back to one sample, sequenced in a study of blood T cell repertoires in COVID-19. This table comes from immunoSEQ multiplex PCR, and its TCRdb copy is limited to in-frame clones, with some not included. The table shows hundreds of thousands of clones, with around 90% occurring only once. Sequencing was carried out using peripheral blood. Receptors were obtained from a woman in her forties or fifties with COVID-19, enrolled during active disease.

The chain is built from TRBV18 and TRBJ1-2; D is ambiguous. Germline assignment: CDR1 KGHSH and CDR2 LQKENI. Trimming cost V 6 bases and J 2 bases, with 4 bases left between them. This CDR3 spans 11 amino acids. The CDR3 DNA is TGTGCCAGCTCCCAAAACTATGGCTACACCTTC. As protein: CASSQNYGYTF.

The V and J genes are TRBV5-5 and TRBJ1-1; D gene unclear. V was pared by 1 base and J by 0 bases, with 22 bases between. The length of the CDR3 is 19 residues. Germline-derived CDR1 and CDR2 are SGHKS and YYEKEE (reference sequence). CDR3 coding DNA: TGTGCCAGCAGCTTGTCGGACCCGCGGGCTATCTTTTTGAACACTGAAGCTTTCTTT. This translates into CASSLSDPRAIFLNTEAFF.

CDR3 sequence (DNA): TGTGCCAGCAGTCCGGAAGGGGCCATGAACACTGAAGCTTTCTTT. Translated, it gives CASSPEGAMNTEAFF. The chain joins TRBV6-5 to TRBJ1-1, with TRBD1 as a possible D gene (5 bases). Per germline, CDR1 MNHEY and CDR2 SVGAGI. CDR3 length equals 15 residues. The V gene lost 5 bases and the J gene lost 0 bases, with 13 bases spanning the gap.

The chain recombines TRBV5-4 with TRBJ2-7, with 8 bases identical to TRBD2. Trimming cost V 4 bases and J 3 bases; bases outside gene matches: 9. Germline-derived CDR1 and CDR2 are SGHNT and YYREEE (reference sequence). The CDR3 sequence is 15 residues long. The CDR3 is CASSDTTSEFYEQYF. The CDR3 bases are TGTGCCAGCAGCGATACGACTAGCGAATTCTACGAGCAGTACTTC.

J is TRBJ2-1 and V is TRBV9, with 9 positions matching TRBD2. After removal of 4 bases from V and 6 bases from J, the junction contained 20 bases not matched to a gene. The CDR3 runs to 19 residues. Germline loops: CDR1 SGDLS, CDR2 YYNGEE. CDR3 residues: CASSPRSRLGGGARNEQFF. CDR3 DNA sequence: TGTGCCAGCAGCCCTCGTAGTCGCCTGGGCGGGGGGGCCCGCAATGAGCAGTTCTTC.

The V and J genes are TRBV3-1 (or the pseudogene TRBV3-2) and TRBJ2-5; 8 bases are a match to TRBD2. The CDR3 spans 16 residues. V trimming: 4 bases; J trimming: 0 bases; junction bases outside the gene matches: 7. Germline CDR1 is LGHDT and CDR2 is YNNKEL (reference sequence). The CDR3, as DNA: TGTGCCAGCAGCCCCAGACTAGCGTTGTACCAAGAGACCCAGTACTTC. Residues: CASSPRLALYQETQYF.

The chain carries TRBV9 and TRBJ2-2, with D possibly being TRBD1 (5 bases). CDR1 is SGDLS and CDR2 is YYNGEE in the germline V gene. The V gene lost 5 bases and the J gene lost 5 bases, with 19 bases spanning the gap. The CDR3 has 16 amino acids. This CDR3 reads CASRPDLTVGTGELFF. In DNA, the CDR3 is TGTGCCAGCAGACCAGACTTGACAGTTGGGACCGGGGAGCTGTTTTTT. Full variable domain (rest looked up from reference TRBV9 and TRBJ2-2): DSGVTQTPKHLITATGQRVTLRCSPRSGDLSVYWYQQSLDQGLQFLIQYYNGEERAKGNILERFSAQQFPDLHSELNLSSLELGDSALYFCASRPDLTVGTGELFFGEGSRLTVL.

This rearrangement joins TRBV30 to TRBJ1-2; 7 bases map to TRBD1. Trimming took 3 bases from V and 2 from J; bases not matched to a gene: 15. This CDR3 is built from 17 residues. Germline V gene sequence: CDR1 GTSNPN, CDR2 SVGIG (reference sequence). The CDR3 region is CAWSLWGLTGRNYGYTF. The CDR3 coding sequence is TGTGCCTGGAGCTTATGGGGATTGACAGGGAGGAACTATGGCTACACCTTC.

The CDR3 region is CAWRERNTEAFF. The CDR3 DNA is TGTGCCTGGAGGGAGAGAAACACTGAAGCTTTCTTT. V is TRBV30 and J is TRBJ1-1, with unresolved D. Trimming took off 3 bases at V and 2 bases at J, with 7 bases between the two ends. The CDR3 runs 12 residues. The germline CDR1 and CDR2 sequences are GTSNPN and SVGIG (reference sequence).

This clone was observed a single time. V and J are TRBV9 and TRBJ1-4; no clear D. V shed 0 bases and J shed 4 bases, with 10 bases lying between them. This CDR3 has 15 amino acids. Germline V CDR1 and CDR2: SGDLS, YYNGEE. The CDR3 reads CASSVGQALNEKLFF. The CDR3, as DNA: TGTGCCAGCAGCGTAGGGCAGGCGCTTAATGAAAAACTGTTTTTT.

Remarks on this clone: Its ends do not fully match the called genes, so a read error is possible. V is TRBV3-1 (or the pseudogene TRBV3-2) and J is TRBJ2-5; 8 bases line up with TRBD2. The V gene's germline CDR1 is LGHDT and CDR2 YNNKEL (reference sequence). The CDR3 spans 14 residues. The CDR3 here is CASRQAGVGETQYF. DNA for the CDR3: TGTGCCAGCAGGCAAGCGGGGGTGGGAGAGACCCAGTACTTC.

This chain links TRBV9 with TRBJ2-7; the match to TRBD1 covers 9 bases. In germline, CDR1 is SGDLS, CDR2 YYNGEE. This CDR3 is built from 15 residues. The junction had 13 bases not matched to a gene; V was cut back by 8 bases and J by 4 bases. The DNA for the CDR3 is TGTGCCAGTTCCACGGGCGGGACAGGGTTGTACGAGCAGTACTTC. It yields the protein CASSTGGTGLYEQYF.

The rearrangement joins TRBV5-1 to TRBJ2-7; 8 bases align to TRBD2. CDR1 and CDR2 from the germline V gene are SGHRS and YFSETQ. V shed 7 bases, J shed 5 bases, and the junction held 5 bases outside the gene matches. The length of the CDR3 is 12 residues. In nucleotides, the CDR3 is TGCGCCAGCCGCGGGGGGCCCGACGAGCAGTACTTC. It specifies CASRGGPDEQYF.

The chain combines TRBV18 with TRBJ1-5; weak D call: TRBD1 (5 bases). The length of the CDR3 is 13 residues. In germline, CDR1 is KGHSH, CDR2 LQKENI. V was trimmed by 2 bases and J by 7 bases, leaving 9 bases between them. The CDR3 DNA sequence: TGTGCCAGCTCACCATCAGGGAGGCAGCCCCAGCATTTT. Amino acid sequence: CASSPSGRQPQHF.

V is TRBV6-5 and J is TRBJ2-5; possibly TRBD2 for D (7 bases). This CDR3 has 13 amino acids. Trimming took off 9 bases at V and 5 bases at J, with 16 bases between the two ends. Germline V gene sequence: CDR1 MNHEY, CDR2 SVGAGI. CDR3 sequence: CASSRGAWETQYF. CDR3 nucleotide sequence: TGTGCCAGTTCTCGGGGGGCGTGGGAGACCCAGTACTTC.

This clone came up once. This sample includes further DNA sequences coding for the same CDR3. This chain joins TRBV29-1 and TRBJ2-5; 8 nucleotides match TRBD2. The CDR3 consists of 13 residues. Germline V lookup: CDR1 SQVTM, CDR2 ANQGSEA. V dropped 3 bases and J dropped 5; count of bases not matched to a gene: 5. DNA of the CDR3: TGCAGCGTTGACGGGGGGGCCGGGGAGACCCAGTACTTC. Translating it yields CSVDGGAGETQYF.

The chain carries TRBV2 and TRBJ1-1, with D perhaps TRBD1 (6 bases). V was clipped by 8 bases and J by 8 bases, with 18 bases between them. CDR3 length: 13 amino acids. CDR1 is SNHLY, CDR2 FYNNEI, per germline. The CDR3 protein is CASAYREVAEAFF. The DNA for the CDR3 is TGTGCCAGCGCTTACAGGGAAGTGGCAGAAGCTTTCTTT. The full variable domain, its missing parts supplied by reference TRBV2 and TRBJ1-1, is EPEVTQTPSHQVTQMGQEVILRCVPISNHLYFYWYRQILGQKVEFLVSFYNNEISEKSEIFDDQFSVERPDGSNFTLKIRSTKLEDSAMYFCASAYREVAEAFFGQGTRLTVV.

V and J are TRBV20-1 and TRBJ1-1; the D gene is possibly TRBD1 (6 bases). Germline V gene data show CDR1 as DFQATT and CDR2 as SNEGSKA (reference sequence). The CDR3 runs to 16 residues. The V end was cut by 3 bases, the J end by 0 bases, with 17 bases between. The CDR3 bases are TGCAGTGCTAGTTTGGGGCAGGGGCTCATGAACACTGAAGCTTTCTTT. Translation: CSASLGQGLMNTEAFF.

The V and J genes are TRBV18 and TRBJ2-1, with 8 bases identical to TRBD1. The V and J ends lost 0 bases and 6 bases, in that order; junction bases with no gene match: 1. The length of the CDR3 is 14 residues. Germline CDR1 and CDR2: KGHSH and LQKENI. CDR3 sequence reads: CASSPPTGGNEQFF. CDR3 nucleotide sequence: TGTGCCAGCTCACCACCAACAGGGGGCAATGAGCAGTTCTTC.

This clone was observed once. The chain recombines TRBV30 with TRBJ2-2; D possibly corresponds to TRBD1 (6 bases). This CDR3 region has 13 residues. The V gene's germline CDR1 is GTSNPN and CDR2 SVGIG (reference sequence). V gave up 3 bases and J gave up 7 bases, with 12 bases separating them. The DNA of the CDR3 is TGTGCCTGGAGCATGGGGGCTGGCGGGGAGCTGTTTTTT. This encodes CAWSMGAGGELFF. The full variable domain, in which reference TRBV30 and TRBJ2-2 provide the parts outside the CDR3, is SQTIHQWPATLVQPVGSPLSLECTVEGTSNPNLYWYRQAAGRGLQLLFYSVGIGQISSEVPQNLSASRPQDRQFILSSKKLLLSDSGFYLCAWSMGAGGELFFGEGSRLTVL.

This chain uses TRBV7-7 with TRBJ1-1; D unclear. Trimming took 1 base from V and 2 from J, leaving 14 bases between them. Germline V lookup: CDR1 SSHAT, CDR2 FNYEAQ (reference sequence). The CDR3 loop spans 16 amino acids. Here the CDR3 reads CASSLGPPGKNTEAFF. The CDR3, as DNA: TGTGCCAGCAGCTTAGGGCCACCGGGTAAAAACACTGAAGCTTTCTTT. The full variable domain, completed using reference TRBV7-7 and TRBJ1-1, is GAGVSQSPRYKVTKRGQDVTLRCDPISSHATLYWYQQALGQGPEFLTYFNYEAQPDKSGLPSDRFSAERPEGSISTLTIQRTEQRDSAMYRCASSLGPPGKNTEAFFGQGTRLTVV.

This clone came up a few times. For the CDR3, the DNA is TGTGCCAGCAGCTATCGGGAGAGCTCTGGAAACACCATATATTTT. Amino acid sequence: CASSYRESSGNTIYF. The rearrangement links TRBV7-9 to TRBJ1-3; D is ambiguous. The length of the CDR3 is 15 residues. V was trimmed by 4 bases and J by 0 bases, leaving 10 bases between them. The V gene's germline CDR1 is SEHNR and CDR2 FQNEAQ (reference sequence).

This chain links TRBV7-9 with TRBJ2-2; a possible D gene is TRBD1 (5 bases). The CDR3 is 13 residues long. With 2 bases removed from V and 6 bases from J, the gap between germline ends came to 7 bases. CDR1 is SEHNR and CDR2 is FQNEAQ in the germline V gene (reference sequence). CDR3 in amino acids: CASSLSRAGELFF. CDR3 sequence (DNA): TGTGCCAGCAGCTTAAGCAGGGCCGGGGAGCTGTTTTTT.

The chain joins TRBV7-9 to TRBJ2-7; D is perhaps TRBD2 (7 bases). CDR1 and CDR2 from the germline V gene are SEHNR and FQNEAQ (reference sequence). The CDR3 spans 17 residues. With 2 bases removed from V and 3 bases from J, the gap between germline ends came to 20 bases. DNA of the CDR3: TGTGCCAGCAGCTTATCGGATGGAGGGGGGGTAAGCTACGAGCAGTACTTC. Protein: CASSLSDGGGVSYEQYF. Based on the CDR3 plus reference TRBV7-9 and TRBJ2-7, the full variable domain is DTGVSQNPRHKITKRGQNVTFRCDPISEHNRLYWYRQTLGQGPEFLTYFQNEAQLEKSRLLSDRFSAERPKGSFSTLEIQRTEQGDSAMYLCASSLSDGGGVSYEQYFGPGTRLTVT.

V is TRBV19 and J is TRBJ1-6; 9 bases are shared with TRBD1. The CDR3 sequence is 13 residues long. Unmatched junction bases numbered 6, after V lost 5 bases and J lost 13 bases. Germline-derived CDR1 and CDR2 are LNHDA and SQIVND (reference sequence). The CDR3 region is CASSLQGAGPLHF. The CDR3 nucleotides are TGTGCCAGTAGTTTACAGGGGGCAGGTCCCCTCCACTTT. Combining the CDR3 with reference TRBV19 and TRBJ1-6 gives the whole variable domain DGGITQSPKYLFRKEGQNVTLSCEQNLNHDAMYWYRQDPGQGLRLIYYSQIVNDFQKGDIAEGYSVSREKKESFPLTVTSAQKNPTAFYLCASSLQGAGPLHFGNGTRLTVT.